This T cell receptor (beta chain) was sequenced during a study of cytomegalovirus exposure and HLA in healthy donors (dated by TCRdb to between 2016 and 2019). In terms of the full investigation: According to an earlier analysis of a few hundred of the donors, 200 million or so T cells yielded 120 million or so unique TCR beta sequences and more than 250 Gb of sequence data. An early release covering roughly 600 HLA-typed donors comprised roughly 300 gigabases of sequencing data and some 79 million unique TCR sequences. The genetic ancestry cluster associated with self-reported Caucasian donors included 81% of the roughly 360 genotyped donors. The study was designed to test whether signatures of past pathogen exposure could be identified by cataloging public T cell receptors. Using immunosequencing, the study profiled T cell repertoires from fewer than 850 subjects and related those repertoires to cytomegalovirus serostatus. Along with the 666-subject first cohort, a separate validation cohort of over a hundred different subjects was used. To predict cytomegalovirus infection status, the study brought together high-throughput TCR immunosequencing, statistical association of individual TCRs with disease status, and machine learning. To study patterns of TCR occurrence, a later analysis re-analyzed previously published TCR beta repertoires from 666 donors and added high-resolution HLA genotyping. In the later analysis, no new phenotypic data were used to find candidate immune exposures; instead, reliance was placed on TCR beta sequences and their occurrence across donors. To decide whether each TCR beta V gene segment behaved as functional or pseudogenic, an earlier analysis of several hundred of the donors relied on high-throughput TCR beta sequencing. Alongside the repertoire data, information on donor age, sex, ethnicity and CMV serostatus was compiled. In a later genetic analysis, genome-wide SNP genotypes for 398 of the 666 donors were used, and that subset was treated as a discovery cohort. All discovery cohort repertoires had been generated using a single sequencing platform. HLA typing covered class I and class II loci at four-digit resolution. Typing coverage differed by locus: A, B, C, DRB1 and DQB1 were typed in about 620-640 donors, DQA1 in 522, DPA1 in nearly 610, and DPB1 in approximately 450. About 5 DR-DQ haplotypes were handled as single units for association and clustering, since linkage in the cohort was strong. On average, about 240,000 unique TCR beta nucleotide sequences were sequenced per donor among about 400 genotyped donors of the cohort, with roughly 18% of those sequences being non-productive.

As regards this clone: Its antigen is currently not known. Within one base of it there is no much larger clone, and no base qualities were kept.

Findings and caveats that apply to the study as a whole: According to a later genetic analysis, donors in an Asian-associated ancestry cluster had fewer N-insertions in productive TCRs than the approximately 690-donor mean. The study gave a list of 150 to 200 TCR beta chains associated with cytomegalovirus. Only TCR beta chains were sequenced in this cohort, and the absence of alpha or paired-chain data limited detectable features. Sequencing depth was assumed to be roughly uniform across donors in the presence/absence analyses, though that assumption may not hold. In both the original and validation cohorts, the classifier was reported to diagnose cytomegalovirus status with high specificity and sensitivity. Some IMGT-functional V segments, including TRBV6-2 and TRBV6-3, could not be told apart with the 87-base-pair reads, so those segments were excluded. A further reported finding was that TCR beta sequences accurately predicted the HLA-A and HLA-B alleles for most subjects in the first cohort. A later analysis reported that several top co-occurrence clusters appeared linked to parvovirus B19, influenza, CMV and Epstein-Barr virus. Most TCR sequences were seen in very few donors, while some public TCRs were found in many individuals. HLA typing was unavailable for some donors at each locus, so association tests used only the typed subset. A few of the identified cytomegalovirus-associated TCR beta chains were confirmed in vitro to be specific for cytomegalovirus antigens. An earlier analysis of around 600 of the donors showed that most TCR beta V segments appeared in productive rearrangements either about 87% or about 30% of the time, which broadly matched IMGT annotations. The authors suggested that the approach could potentially be generalized to other disease states and immunological phenotypes. A group of highly shared sequence variants was considered likely to be a technical artifact of the sequencing pipeline. According to a later analysis, TCR association rates differed among HLA loci, with DRB1 alleles showing the most associated TCRs and HLA-C alleles showing the fewest. In a later analysis, 15,000 to 20,000 TCR beta sequences were associated with specific HLA alleles at a false discovery rate of 0.05. In a later genetic analysis, a missense DCLRE1C variant was associated with V-gene and J-gene trimming of TCR beta chains, and the association was replicated in an independent cohort. In a later analysis, most CMV-associated TCR beta chains were found to appear HLA-restricted, with HLA associations seemingly driven largely by CMV exposure. When HLA alleles, especially DR and DQ, strongly co-occurred, TCR associations were difficult to assign to individual alleles. Compared with equally common non-associated chains, HLA-associated TCR beta chains in a later analysis were more clonally expanded and had lower generation probabilities. Correlated functional status among segregating V segments might be attributable to linkage disequilibrium, but an unknown experimental factor could not be ruled out. The earlier analysis of about 600 of the donors excluded roughly 17 rarely observed V segments, including chromosome 9 orphons, because counts were too low. For the cohort, immune exposure information was limited to CMV serostatus.

The library was built by means of the immunoSEQ multiplex PCR assay. A mixture of 60 forward primers for TCR Vbeta segments and 13 reverse primers for TCR Jbeta segments was used in the multiplex PCR. A multiplex PCR assay on genomic DNA amplified the CDR3 region of rearranged TCR beta genes. Amplified TCR beta libraries were sequenced as 87-base-pair reads on the Illumina HiSeq System. Per the original workflow: A later analysis counted about 80 million unique TCR beta chains across the roughly 700 repertoires, and roughly 9.9 million of these chains were shared by at least two donors. Raw reads were error-corrected and collapsed into unique sequences with a nearest-neighbor algorithm that merged closely related sequences to remove PCR and sequencing errors. To assign V, D and J gene segments, CDR3 sequences were aligned to IMGT reference sequences. Each retained sequence needed at least a six-nucleotide match to both a V gene segment and a J gene segment. Rearrangements were called productive when the CDR3 lacked stop codons and stayed in frame with V and J; all others were non-productive. Following IMGT convention, CDR3 was defined as the stretch from the second conserved V-encoded cysteine up to the conserved J-encoded phenylalanine. Sequences without an unambiguous match to a single V gene segment were excluded from the earlier analysis of almost 600 of the donors. In an earlier analysis of approximately 560 of the donors, a V segment was called functional when productive rearrangements were above 56.7%, and segregating when the standard deviation between donors exceeded 5%. To diagnose cytomegalovirus status from the catalog of TCR beta chain sequences, a statistical classification framework was built. In a later analysis, V and J genes were assigned by comparing TCR nucleotide sequences against IMGT/GENE-DB human TR gene sequences. In a later analysis, CDR3 sequences and most-parsimonious VDJ recombination scenarios were assigned using the TCRdist pipeline. A later analysis defined each TCR beta chain by its CDR3 amino acid sequence plus V-gene family, and excluded reads lacking a unique V-gene family. A later analysis removed 550 to 700 highly shared, low-generation-probability nucleotide sequences to deal with suspected cross-contamination and a sequencing artifact. In a later analysis, a clonal expansion index for each public chain was calculated from normalized within-repertoire ranks of inferred template counts. Generation probabilities in a later analysis came from a VDJ recombination model fitted to out-of-frame rearrangements, and those results were checked against IGoR. In a later analysis, TCR-TCR, TCR-HLA and TCR-CMV co-occurrence was scored with hypergeometric tests, and a repertoire-size bias correction was applied to TCR pairs. A later analysis estimated false discovery rates by permuting HLA or CMV assignments 20 times. In a later analysis, co-occurring TCRs were grouped using DBSCAN, with TCRdist sequence similarity added in when clustering inside HLA-allele-positive subsets. Repertoires with fewer than 30,000 or more than 120,000 public chains, plus five repertoires with anomalous nucleotide sharing, were excluded from co-occurrence clustering. The table was pulled from immuneACCESS by TCRdb, which kept in-frame rearrangements only. Such tables lose some clones; where checked, under half of the loss comes from unresolved V genes, and the rest has no known cause. V, J and clone size are those of that table, while D and trimming were read from the DNA. In this sample the table shows some 110,000 clones, over 60% of which occur a single time. The ten largest clonotypes hold just under 3% of the sample.

Measured from the cysteine to the phenylalanine, the CDR3 is 13 residues long. Only the CDR3 portion is preserved as DNA: 39 bases, with reading frame beginning at the first base. Relative to germline, V is 0 bases shorter and J is 5 bases shorter, with 8 bases between their ends. Taken from the germline V gene, the CDR1 and CDR2 loops are SGHNT and YENEEA. The cohort comprised around 690 healthy bone marrow donors. At the time of sampling, all cohort members were nominally healthy, though unrecorded immune exposures were likely present. The donor was CMV seropositive and belonged to the group of around 300 seropositive cohort members. Each donor provided a peripheral blood sample, and peripheral blood mononuclear cells were used for TCR beta sequencing. The Qiagen DNeasy Blood Extraction Kit was used to extract genomic DNA from the blood cell samples.

The material sequenced was PBMCs. The chain uses TRBV11-3 and TRBJ2-7; the D segment could be TRBD1, given 6 matching bases. The TCR sequence derives from a woman aged 18-29 years in good health and CMV-seropositive. The sequenced DNA: TGTGCCAGCAGCTTAGATACAGGGAACGAGCAGTACTTC. Translated, this gives CASSLDTGNEQYF.